This T cell receptor (beta chain) comes out of a study of cytomegalovirus exposure and HLA in healthy donors. Study in general: The approximately 110 validation repertoires were reported in a later analysis to have been generated on the same platform as the roughly 720 first-cohort repertoires.

Repertoires were generated with immunoSEQ multiplex PCR, while TCRdb's copy carries only in-frame clones and drops some. The table lists roughly 280,000 clones, 65% to 90% of them singletons. This CDR3 contains 13 residues. The germline gives CDR1 SQVTM, CDR2 ANQGSEA. The J segment lost 4 bases and the V segment lost 4 bases, leaving 1 base of the junction unmatched. The sample consisted of PBMCs. The rearrangement joins TRBV29-1 to TRBJ2-2; TRBD1 matches 9 bases. The clonotype was recovered from a woman younger than 35 in good health and CMV-seronegative. The CDR3 DNA follows: TGCAGCGTTGGGGGACAGGGCACCGGGGAGCTGTTTTTT. This codes for CSVGGQGTGELFF.